A selection of T cell receptor beta chains follows, all from one sample in a study of cytomegalovirus exposure and HLA in healthy donors. TCRdb's copy holds only in-frame clones and misses some; the assay was immunoSEQ multiplex PCR. The sample holds around 130,000 clones, roughly four fifths seen once. What was sequenced was PBMCs. The receptors originated from a girl aged 2 to 10 in good health and CMV-seronegative. Each CDR3 is given with its conserved first and last residue. The D gene is left open where the match is weak. Size is stated for part of the rows, as once, few or many counts, or as a class when the clone is expanded.

D: -; V: TRBV27; size: -; J: TRBJ2-1; length: 16; DNA: TGTGCCAGCAGTTATGAGGGGGCGGGGTCCTACAATGAGCAGTTCTTC; CDR3: CASSYEGAGSYNEQFF
D: TRBD2; V: TRBV7-2; size: -; J: TRBJ2-7; length: 14; DNA: TGTGCCAGCAGCACTAGCGGGGGGGCCAACGAGCAGTACTTC; CDR3: CASSTSGGANEQYF
D: TRBD2; V: TRBV7-6; size: -; J: TRBJ2-7; length: 14; DNA: TGTGCCAGCAGCTTATACCCGGGGGGGAATGAGCAGTACTTC; CDR3: CASSLYPGGNEQYF
D: -; V: TRBV12-5; size: -; J: TRBJ2-3; length: 14; DNA: TGTGCTAGTGGTGAAGGCTTAGCGACAGATACGCAGTATTTT; CDR3: CASGEGLATDTQYF
D: -; V: TRBV2; size: -; J: TRBJ1-5; length: 13; DNA: TGTGCCAGCAGAGAACCAGGGAATCAGCCCCAGCATTTT; CDR3: CASREPGNQPQHF
D: TRBD1; V: TRBV29-1; size: -; J: TRBJ1-5; length: 12; DNA: TGCAGCGTCGGGGACAGGGATCAGCCCCAGCATTTT; CDR3: CSVGDRDQPQHF
D: TRBD2; V: TRBV28; size: -; J: TRBJ2-7; length: 17; DNA: TGTGCCAGCAGCCAAAATCCGGGACTAGCGGCCTCCTACGAGCAGTACTTC; CDR3: CASSQNPGLAASYEQYF
D: TRBD2; V: TRBV4-1; size: -; J: TRBJ2-7; length: 14; DNA: TGCGCCAGCAGCCAGGGACGGACTAGCTACGAGCAGTACTTC; CDR3: CASSQGRTSYEQYF
D: -; V: TRBV5-1; size: -; J: TRBJ2-7; length: 13; DNA: TGCGCCAGCAGCTTCCGGGTTCCCTACGAGCAGTACTTC; CDR3: CASSFRVPYEQYF
D: TRBD2; V: TRBV28; size: -; J: TRBJ2-7; length: 18; DNA: TGTGCCAGCAGTTTAGGTAGAGGGTCCCTAGCGGCCTCCTACGAGCAGTACTTC; CDR3: CASSLGRGSLAASYEQYF
D: TRBD2; V: TRBV10-1; size: -; J: TRBJ2-3; length: 13; DNA: TGCGCCAGCAGCCGGGACTACACAGATACGCAGTATTTT; CDR3: CASSRDYTDTQYF
D: TRBD1; V: TRBV11-3; size: -; J: TRBJ2-1; length: 14; DNA: TGTGCCAGCAGCCCCCGGGACAGATACAATGAGCAGTTCTTC; CDR3: CASSPRDRYNEQFF
D: -; V: TRBV6-5; size: -; J: TRBJ2-7; length: 12; DNA: TGTGCCAGCAGTTTGGACAGATACGAGCAGTACTTC; CDR3: CASSLDRYEQYF
D: -; V: TRBV4-1; size: -; J: TRBJ1-1; length: 14; DNA: TGCGCCAGCAGCCAAGATGGGGGGATCACTGAAGCTTTCTTT; CDR3: CASSQDGGITEAFF
D: TRBD2; V: TRBV28; size: -; J: TRBJ2-7; length: 17; DNA: TGTGCCAGCAGTTTACTCCTCTATAGCGGGAGGGCCCACGAGCAGTACTTC; CDR3: CASSLLLYSGRAHEQYF
D: -; V: TRBV20-1; size: -; J: TRBJ1-1; length: 11; DNA: TGCAGTGCTAGAGATCGCAGGGGTGCTTTCTTT; CDR3: CSARDRRGAFF
D: TRBD2; V: TRBV6-1; size: -; J: TRBJ2-7; length: 14; DNA: TGTGCCAGCAGTGATAGCGGGAAGGGCTACGAGCAGTACTTC; CDR3: CASSDSGKGYEQYF
D: TRBD2; V: TRBV5-5; size: -; J: TRBJ2-7; length: 15; DNA: TGTGCCAGCAGCTTGGCGCCGGGGGGGCTCTACGAGCAGTACTTC; CDR3: CASSLAPGGLYEQYF
D: TRBD1; V: TRBV10-2; size: once; J: TRBJ1-3; length: 16; DNA: TGCGCCAGCAGTCCGGGACAGCGAGACTCTGGAAACACCATATATTTT; CDR3: CASSPGQRDSGNTIYF
D: -; V: TRBV4-1; size: -; J: TRBJ1-2; length: 15; DNA: TGCGCCAGCAGCCAAACTTCGGTTGTTAACTATGGCTACACCTTC; CDR3: CASSQTSVVNYGYTF
D: -; V: TRBV5-1; size: -; J: TRBJ2-5; length: 12; DNA: TGCGCCAGCAGGCGGGAAGAAGAGACCCAGTACTTC; CDR3: CASRREEETQYF
D: TRBD1; V: TRBV6-1; size: -; J: TRBJ1-1; length: 15; DNA: TGTGCCAGCAGTCCCGGGACAGCCTTAAACACTGAAGCTTTCTTT; CDR3: CASSPGTALNTEAFF
D: -; V: TRBV27; size: -; J: TRBJ1-2; length: 18; DNA: TGTGCCAGCAGTTTCATCGGAACTCGAGACAACCATAACTATGGCTACACCTTC; CDR3: CASSFIGTRDNHNYGYTF
D: -; V: TRBV2; size: -; J: TRBJ1-1; length: 13; DNA: TGTGCCAGCAGCCAGGACAGCTACACTGAAGCTTTCTTT; CDR3: CASSQDSYTEAFF
D: TRBD1; V: TRBV27; size: -; J: TRBJ1-2; length: 16; DNA: TGTGCCAGCAGTTTGACAGGGGGCAGGCTTAACTATGGCTACACCTTC; CDR3: CASSLTGGRLNYGYTF
D: TRBD2; V: TRBV7-9; size: -; J: TRBJ2-7; length: 18; DNA: TGTGCCAGCAGCTCGGGGACTAGCGGGGGGCGCGGTTGGGACGAGCAGTACTTC; CDR3: CASSSGTSGGRGWDEQYF
D: -; V: TRBV14; size: -; J: TRBJ2-2; length: 14; DNA: TGTGCCAGCAGCCAAAGAAGAGCTTCCGGGGAGCTGTTTTTT; CDR3: CASSQRRASGELFF
D: TRBD2; V: TRBV28; size: -; J: TRBJ2-7; length: 13; DNA: TGTGCCAGCAGGGTAACGGGAGGAGGCGAGCAGTACTTC; CDR3: CASRVTGGGEQYF
D: TRBD1; V: TRBV9; size: -; J: TRBJ2-1; length: 16; DNA: TGTGCCAGCAGCGCCCGGGGACAGGGGGTTGCGGATGAGCAGTTCTTC; CDR3: CASSARGQGVADEQFF
D: TRBD2; V: TRBV6-4; size: -; J: TRBJ2-2; length: 19; DNA: TGTGCCAGCAGTCAAGAAAAGGGACTAGCGGGGTCGAACACCGGGGAGCTGTTTTTT; CDR3: CASSQEKGLAGSNTGELFF
D: TRBD1; V: TRBV19; size: -; J: TRBJ2-7; length: 14; DNA: TGTGCCAGTAGTACTGGACAGGGTACCTACGAGCAGTACTTC; CDR3: CASSTGQGTYEQYF
D: TRBD2; V: TRBV28; size: -; J: TRBJ2-3; length: 18; DNA: TGTGCCAGCAGTTCGACTAGCGGGAGATCCAGTCGGGCAGATACGCAGTATTTT; CDR3: CASSSTSGRSSRADTQYF
D: -; V: TRBV2; size: -; J: TRBJ1-6; length: 15; DNA: TGTGCCAGCAGTGAAAGACAGGTTTCCAATTCACCCCTCCACTTT; CDR3: CASSERQVSNSPLHF
D: -; V: TRBV29-1; size: -; J: TRBJ2-3; length: 13; DNA: TGCAGCGTTGAACGGACAGACACAGATACGCAGTATTTT; CDR3: CSVERTDTDTQYF
D: TRBD1; V: TRBV4-2; size: -; J: TRBJ1-2; length: 15; DNA: TGTGCCAGCAGCCAAGAACCCGGGGACAGCTATGGCTACACCTTC; CDR3: CASSQEPGDSYGYTF
D: TRBD1; V: TRBV7-6; size: -; J: TRBJ1-6; length: 19; DNA: TGTGCCAGCAGCCGTATGATTGGACAGGGGAAGGCTAATAATTCACCCCTCCACTTT; CDR3: CASSRMIGQGKANNSPLHF
D: TRBD1; V: TRBV6-5; size: -; J: TRBJ2-7; length: 15; DNA: TGTGCCAGCAGTGCACCTAGGGGACAGTTGCACGAGCAGTACTTC; CDR3: CASSAPRGQLHEQYF
D: TRBD1; V: TRBV18; size: -; J: TRBJ1-5; length: 14; DNA: TGTGCCAGCTCACCGACAGGGAAGGATCAGCCCCAGCATTTT; CDR3: CASSPTGKDQPQHF
D: TRBD1; V: TRBV6-1; size: -; J: TRBJ1-5; length: 15; DNA: TGTGCCAGCTGCCGACAGGGAAATGGCAATCAGCCCCAGCATTTT; CDR3: CASCRQGNGNQPQHF
D: -; V: TRBV5-6; size: few; J: TRBJ2-1; length: 14; DNA: TGTGCCAGCAGCTTCTTGGGGGCGTACAATGAGCAGTTCTTC; CDR3: CASSFLGAYNEQFF
D: TRBD2; V: TRBV4-1; size: -; J: TRBJ2-1; length: 19; DNA: TGCGCCAGCAGCCCCGAGGGTAGCGGGGTTATTAGCTCCTACAATGAGCAGTTCTTC; CDR3: CASSPEGSGVISSYNEQFF
D: -; V: TRBV9; size: -; J: TRBJ2-5; length: 12; DNA: TGTGCCAGCAGCCGTACACAAGAGACCCAGTACTTC; CDR3: CASSRTQETQYF
D: -; V: TRBV19; size: -; J: TRBJ2-3; length: 14; DNA: TGTGCCAGTAGTCCCGGACACCCCCCAGATACGCAGTATTTT; CDR3: CASSPGHPPDTQYF
D: -; V: TRBV9; size: once; J: TRBJ1-4; length: 15; DNA: TGTGCCAGCAGCGTAGGGTACAGGTCTAATGAAAAACTGTTTTTT; CDR3: CASSVGYRSNEKLFF